Each of the 5 T cell receptor beta chains below was sequenced from the same sample in a study of T cell responses to AZD1222 COVID-19 vaccine. The method was immunoSEQ multiplex PCR; TCRdb's version includes in-frame clones alone and lacks a portion of them. The data contain over 95,000 clones, 88% of them seen just once; the ten biggest clones take up less than 6.5%. This specimen was peripheral blood, taken 28 days after the second AZD1222 dose. The receptors derive from an adult who received the AZD1222 COVID-19 vaccine.

The chain combines TRBV12-3 or TRBV12-4 with TRBJ2-7; no definite D call. The ends were cut back, 6 bases at V and 4 bases at J, with 13 bases in the middle. This CDR3 comprises 13 residues. CDR3 DNA sequence: TGTGCCAGCAGACTGGACGGGTCATACGAGCAGTACTTC. Protein sequence: CASRLDGSYEQYF.

The chain employs TRBV24-1 and TRBJ1-4; tentative D call: TRBD1 (5 bases). In germline, CDR1 is KGHDR, CDR2 SFDVKD. Trimming shortened V by 9 bases and J by 9 bases, and 16 bases separated the two germline ends. The CDR3 extends over 13 amino acids. The CDR3 sequence: CATEDPPGKKLFF. The CDR3 bases are TGTGCCACCGAGGACCCACCAGGGAAAAAACTGTTTTTT.

This chain uses TRBV7-2 with TRBJ1-1; D remains unclear. Trimming shortened V by 8 bases and J by 8 bases, and 12 bases separated the two germline ends. The CDR3 is 11 amino acids. The germline gives CDR1 SGHTA, CDR2 FQGNSA. Here the CDR3 reads CASLGWGEAFF. The CDR3 DNA sequence: TGTGCCAGCTTGGGCTGGGGAGAAGCTTTCTTT.

The CDR3 reads CASSLSLDRSSYEQYF. The CDR3 bases are TGTGCCAGCAGCTTGTCACTGGACAGGAGCTCCTACGAGCAGTACTTC. The chain couples TRBV5-5 to TRBJ2-7; 7 bases agree with TRBD1. Germline V gives CDR1 SGHKS, CDR2 YYEKEE (reference sequence). Trimming removed 1 base from V and 0 bases from J; junction bases left unmatched: 7. CDR3 size: 16 residues.

In its sample, this clone was seen a few times. The rearrangement links TRBV3-1 (or the pseudogene TRBV3-2) to TRBJ2-7; the D gene is possibly TRBD1 (5 bases). The CDR3 sequence is 12 residues long. Per germline, CDR1 LGHDT and CDR2 YNNKEL (reference sequence). Trimming removed 2 bases from V and 4 bases from J, with 6 bases in between. The CDR3 loop is CASSQRGYEQYF. The CDR3 DNA sequence: TGTGCCAGCAGCCAAAGGGGATACGAGCAGTACTTC.